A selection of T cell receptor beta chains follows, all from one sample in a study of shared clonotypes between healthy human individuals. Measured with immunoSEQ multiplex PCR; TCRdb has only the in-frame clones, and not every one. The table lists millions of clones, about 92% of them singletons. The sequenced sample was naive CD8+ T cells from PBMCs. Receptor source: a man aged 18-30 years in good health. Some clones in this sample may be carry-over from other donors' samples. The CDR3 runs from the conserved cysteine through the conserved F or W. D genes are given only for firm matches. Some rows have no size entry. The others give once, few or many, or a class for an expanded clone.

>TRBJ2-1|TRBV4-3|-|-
CASSQDVAEEQFF
TGCGCCAGCAGCCAAGATGTGGCAGAAGAGCAGTTCTTC
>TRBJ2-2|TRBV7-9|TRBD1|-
CASSSFVTGDLNTGELFF
TGTGCCAGCAGCTCATTTGTCACAGGGGACCTGAACACCGGGGAGCTGTTTTTT
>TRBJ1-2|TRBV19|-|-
CASSSSVDSVGYTF
TGTGCCAGTAGTTCGTCAGTTGATAGTGTTGGCTACACCTTC
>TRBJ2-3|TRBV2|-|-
CASSEWFGEGGSDTQYF
TGTGCCAGCAGTGAATGGTTCGGTGAGGGAGGTTCGGATACGCAGTATTTT
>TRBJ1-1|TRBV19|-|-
CASSQYSGGKNTEAFF
TGTGCCAGTAGCCAATATTCTGGGGGGAAGAACACTGAAGCTTTCTTT
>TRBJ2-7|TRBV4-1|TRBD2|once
CASTPRLNVVAGGPLYEQYF
TGCGCCAGCACCCCTCGACTAAACGTAGTGGCGGGAGGCCCCCTCTACGAGCAGTACTTC
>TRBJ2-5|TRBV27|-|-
CASSLLGPKEETQYF
TGTGCCAGCAGTTTATTAGGACCGAAGGAAGAGACCCAGTACTTC
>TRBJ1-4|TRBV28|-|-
CASSLTPTRRSKREKLFF
TGTGCCAGCAGTTTAACCCCCACCCGCCGCTCAAAGAGAGAAAAACTGTTTTTT
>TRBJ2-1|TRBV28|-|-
CASKTDAGWDEQFF
TGTGCCAGCAAAACAGACGCGGGGTGGGATGAGCAGTTCTTC
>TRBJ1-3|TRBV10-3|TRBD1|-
CAISHYSGQHQTGNTIYF
TGTGCCATCAGTCATTATTCGGGACAGCATCAAACTGGAAACACCATATATTTT
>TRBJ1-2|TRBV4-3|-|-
CASSQGRLAGRGYTF
TGCGCCAGCAGCCAAGGGCGTTTAGCCGGGCGTGGCTACACCTTC
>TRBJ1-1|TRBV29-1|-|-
CSVYSTEAFF
TGCAGCGTTTATTCAACTGAAGCTTTCTTT
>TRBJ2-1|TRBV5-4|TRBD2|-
CASSQSSTLAGSNEQFF
TGTGCCAGCAGCCAATCGTCGACATTAGCGGGAAGCAATGAGCAGTTCTTC
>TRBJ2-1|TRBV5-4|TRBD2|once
CASSLWTSGSLDEQFF
TGTGCCAGCAGCTTATGGACTAGCGGGAGTTTGGATGAGCAGTTCTTC
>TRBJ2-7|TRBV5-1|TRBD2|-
CASSSLAGELYEQYF
TGCGCCAGCAGCTCCCTAGCGGGAGAGCTCTACGAGCAGTACTTC
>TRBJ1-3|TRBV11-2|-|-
CASSLGAAGNTIYF
TGTGCCAGCAGCTTAGGTGCGGCTGGAAACACCATATATTTT
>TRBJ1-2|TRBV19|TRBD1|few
CASSMGQTGQWSYGYTF
TGTGCCAGTAGTATGGGACAGACAGGTCAATGGAGCTATGGCTACACCTTC
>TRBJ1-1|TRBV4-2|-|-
CASSPSGVLYMNTEAFF
TGTGCCAGCAGCCCGTCAGGGGTTCTCTACATGAACACTGAAGCTTTCTTT
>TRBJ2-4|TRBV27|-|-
CASSFHRVLWTAKNIQYF
TGTGCCAGCAGTTTTCATAGGGTCTTATGGACAGCCAAAAACATTCAGTACTTC
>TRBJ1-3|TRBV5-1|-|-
CASSLAGGVSSGNTIYF
TGCGCCAGCAGCTTGGCCGGGGGCGTAAGCTCTGGAAACACCATATATTTT
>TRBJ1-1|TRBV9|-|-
CASSVSGGTEAFF
TGTGCCAGCAGCGTATCTGGAGGCACTGAAGCTTTCTTT
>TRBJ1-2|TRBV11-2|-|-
CASSLDSAGPTYGYTF
TGTGCCAGCAGCTTAGATAGCGCAGGACCGACTTATGGCTACACCTTC
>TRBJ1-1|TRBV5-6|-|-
CASSLGAGFAQAFF
TGTGCCAGCAGCTTGGGAGCGGGGTTCGCTCAAGCTTTCTTT
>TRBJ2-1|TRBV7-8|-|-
CASSLEWASGSGGMKFF
-
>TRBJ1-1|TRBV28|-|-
CASSFRGMNTEAFF
TGTGCCAGCAGTTTCCGGGGTATGAACACTGAAGCTTTCTTT
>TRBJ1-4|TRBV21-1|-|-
CASSKPGQHYIVPTNEKLFF
TGTGCCAGCAGCAAACCCGGACAGCACTATATAGTTCCAACTAATGAAAAACTGTTTTTT
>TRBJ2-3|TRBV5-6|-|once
CASSLGSYSTDTQYF
TGTGCCAGCAGCTTAGGCAGCTATAGCACAGATACGCAGTATTTT
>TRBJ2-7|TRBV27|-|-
CASSLSVSGARNEQYF
TGTGCCAGCAGTTTATCGGTATCAGGGGCGAGGAACGAGCAGTACTTC
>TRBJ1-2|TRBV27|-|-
CASRLRGFGYTF
TGTGCCAGCAGGTTACGGGGGTTTGGCTACACCTTC
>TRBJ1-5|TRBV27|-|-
CASRSRLNQPQHF
TGTGCCAGCAGAAGCAGGCTTAATCAGCCCCAGCATTTT
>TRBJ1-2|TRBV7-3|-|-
CASSNSYGYTF
TGTGCCAGCAGCAACAGCTATGGCTACACCTTC
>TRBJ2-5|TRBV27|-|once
CASSLLAGQETQYF
TGTGCCAGCAGTCTCCTGGCGGGCCAAGAGACCCAGTACTTC
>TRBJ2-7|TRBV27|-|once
CASKGPLAGTHEQYF
TGTGCCAGCAAGGGCCCCTTGGCGGGAACCCACGAGCAGTACTTC
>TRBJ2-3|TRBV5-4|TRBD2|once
CASSFKRETGTDTQYF
TGTGCCAGCAGCTTTAAGCGGGAGACGGGTACAGATACGCAGTATTTT
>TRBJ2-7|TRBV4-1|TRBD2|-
CASSHGGGWSYEQYF
TGCGCCAGCAGCCACGGGGGGGGATGGTCCTACGAGCAGTACTTC
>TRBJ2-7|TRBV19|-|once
CASSWGRGYEQYF
TGTGCCAGTAGTTGGGGCAGGGGCTACGAGCAGTACTTC
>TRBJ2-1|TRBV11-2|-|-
CASSYPPVSSYNEQFF
TGTGCCAGCAGCTACCCGCCCGTGAGCTCCTACAATGAGCAGTTCTTC
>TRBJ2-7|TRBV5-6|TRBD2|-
CASSPGLAGPYEQYF
TGTGCCAGCAGCCCGGGACTAGCGGGACCCTACGAGCAGTACTTC
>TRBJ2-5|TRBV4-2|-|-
CASSQGKGTETQYF
TGTGCCAGCAGCCAAGGAAAGGGTACGGAGACCCAGTACTTC
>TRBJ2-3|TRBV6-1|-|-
CASSWGPPGTDTQYF
TGTGCCAGCAGCTGGGGACCCCCTGGCACAGATACGCAGTATTTT
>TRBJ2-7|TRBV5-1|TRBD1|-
CASRVTGDRGPYEQYF
TGCGCCAGCAGGGTAACAGGGGACAGGGGGCCCTACGAGCAGTACTTC
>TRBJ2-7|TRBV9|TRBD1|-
CASSVAGTGTHEQYF
TGTGCCAGCAGCGTAGCAGGGACAGGGACACACGAGCAGTACTTC
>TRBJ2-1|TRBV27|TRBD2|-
CASSFPGEGYNEQFF
TGTGCCAGCAGTTTCCCTGGGGAGGGATACAATGAGCAGTTCTTC
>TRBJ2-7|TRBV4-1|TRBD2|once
CASSRFHSLAGAYEQYF
TGCGCCAGCAGCCGATTTCATTCACTAGCGGGGGCCTACGAGCAGTACTTC
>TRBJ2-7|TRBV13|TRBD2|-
CASSLGGVAGENYEQYF
TGTGCCAGCAGCTTGGGAGGCGTAGCGGGAGAGAACTACGAGCAGTACTTC
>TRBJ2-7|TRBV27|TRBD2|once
CASSLERGDTYEQYF
TGTGCCAGCAGTTTGGAGCGGGGGGATACCTACGAGCAGTACTTC
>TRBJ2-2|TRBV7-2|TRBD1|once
CASRFPGQGADTGELFF
TGTGCCAGCAGATTCCCCGGACAGGGGGCTGACACCGGGGAGCTGTTTTTT
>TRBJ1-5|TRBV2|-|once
CASGRRGDQPQHF
TGTGCCAGCGGTAGGAGGGGGGATCAGCCCCAGCATTTT
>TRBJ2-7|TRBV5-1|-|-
CASSLVGGPYEQYF
TGCGCCAGCAGCTTGGTCGGGGGCCCCTACGAGCAGTACTTC
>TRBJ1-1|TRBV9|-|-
CASSEATGPLNTEAFF
TGTGCCAGCAGCGAAGCCACGGGACCCTTGAACACTGAAGCTTTCTTT
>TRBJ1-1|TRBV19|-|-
CASSQTGSGSEAFF
TGTGCCAGTAGTCAAACAGGGAGTGGCTCTGAAGCTTTCTTT
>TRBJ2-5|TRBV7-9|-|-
CASRSGGTRETQYF
TGTGCCAGCCGCTCGGGTGGCACGCGGGAGACCCAGTACTTC
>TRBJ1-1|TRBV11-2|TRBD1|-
CASSLDRDRVGGGTEAFF
TGTGCCAGCAGCTTAGATCGGGACAGGGTCGGAGGGGGCACTGAAGCTTTCTTT
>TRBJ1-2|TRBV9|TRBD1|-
CASSVDRAGYGYTF
TGTGCCAGCAGCGTGGACAGGGCGGGCTATGGCTACACCTTC
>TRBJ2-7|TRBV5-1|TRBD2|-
CASSLGRLAGSYEQYF
TGCGCCAGCAGCTTGGGGCGTCTAGCGGGATCCTACGAGCAGTACTTC
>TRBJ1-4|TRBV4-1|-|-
CASSQDLGTGYEKLFF
TGCGCCAGCAGCCAAGATTTAGGCACAGGGTATGAAAAACTGTTTTTT
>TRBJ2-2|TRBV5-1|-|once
CASSLESLGFPGELFF
TGCGCCAGCAGCTTGGAAAGTTTGGGGTTCCCCGGGGAGCTGTTTTTT
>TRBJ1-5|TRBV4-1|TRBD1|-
CASSTHGTGNQPQHF
TGCGCCAGCAGCACACACGGGACAGGCAATCAGCCCCAGCATTTT
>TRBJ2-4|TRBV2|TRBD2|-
CASIGTRNIQYF
TGTGCCAGCATAGGGACTAGAAACATTCAGTACTTC